The text below deals with one T cell receptor (beta chain). Its antigen is not yet known. Base qualities are not provided; no much larger clone lies one nucleotide away. The immunoSEQ Assay, a bias-controlled multiplex PCR, was used to amplify TCRbeta CDR3 regions from genomic DNA. Turning to the authors' computational methods: Within the assay, amplification of reference gene primers was used to estimate how many nucleated cells each sample contained. Sequence reads were collapsed and filtered to measure the absolute abundance of every unique TCRbeta CDR3 rearrangement. For each sample, productive Simpson clonality was calculated as the square root of Simpson's diversity index across productive rearrangements. Sourced from immuneACCESS, this table was stored by TCRdb with only in-frame sequences that have V and J called. A share of the clones is absent; for the studies checked, an unresolved V gene accounts for under half, and the remainder has no known explanation. V, J and clone size reflect that table, while D and trimming were determined from the DNA. Here the sample has fewer than 300,000 clones; around 85% occur a single time. The ten largest clones represent 2% to 3% of the sample.

This sample is drawn from a study of blood T cell repertoires in COVID-19 (dated by TCRdb to 2020 to 2021). For context, the study as a whole: Collaborator samples came from the United States, Italy and Spain and covered acute and convalescent phases of COVID-19. Samples were obtained from the ongoing ImmuneRACE study (first 160 participants) and from about 1,300 subjects provided by 6 global collaborators. Where HLA class I and class II types were available, the types were taken from metadata supplied by the sample provider, not from assay-based typing. The sample metadata nearly always contained a de-identified subject ID, COVID-19 status, age in years and sex. The repertoires were released in a freely available public database intended as a resource for research on the immune response to SARS-CoV-2. Subjects who had been exposed to COVID-19, were actively infected with it, or had recovered from it provided the deeply sampled blood TCRbeta repertoires that made up the dataset. The material from the prospective study consisted of cDNA or gDNA derived from T cells, B-cell-depleted T cells, or PBMCs. Study-wide conclusions, independent of this receptor: The amount of clinical and demographic metadata varied by source and participant and was provided uncurated.

Participants in the prospective study were aged 18 to 89 years, lived in 20 to 25 United States geographic areas, and enrolled through a virtual design. In the prospective study, cohorts were assigned on the basis of participant-reported clinical history obtained from a screening survey and a study questionnaire. Recovered participants in ImmuneRACE Cohort 3 were defined by two consecutive negative NP/OP PCR tests, clearance by a healthcare professional, or resolution of symptoms. In the prospective study, mobile phlebotomists collected whole blood, serum and a nasopharyngeal or oropharyngeal swab from each participant. Participants in the prospective study had the option to provide additional blood draws and questionnaires over a roughly 2-month period. Before DNA extraction, blood samples from the prospective study were shipped at room temperature or frozen. Sequencing input: PBMCs or T cells enriched from blood (not recorded which). The receptor's source is a woman aged 50 to 60 who had recovered from COVID-19.

For the CDR3, the sequence is CASSISSGVPLHF. The nucleotide sequence is given as TGTGCCAGTAGTATCTCGTCGGGGGTCCCCCTCCACTTT. The rearranged segments are TRBV19 and TRBJ1-6; a weak D assignment points to TRBD1 (5 bases agree). The V and J ends are trimmed by 3 bases and 13 bases, leaving 13 bases between them. Looking up the germline V gene (reference sequence) yields CDR1 LNHDA and CDR2 SQIVND. The CDR3 goes from the cysteine to the phenylalanine over 13 residues. Only the CDR3 portion is preserved as DNA: 39 bases, with reading frame beginning at the first base.